These 21 T cell receptor beta chains originate from one sample sequenced in a study of molecular identifiers for immune sequencing clone quantification. MiXCR, run by TCRdb on the PCR reads, gives a single entry per CDR3 protein. The table lists about 630,000 distinct CDR3 sequences, roughly 27% of them singletons. Input material: naive CD8+ T cells from blood, with Jurkat cell RNA spiked in. Indicated subset: FACS-sorted CD8+CD4-CCR7+CD45RA+ naive T cells. The receptors were sampled from a human donor in good health. Some libraries in this study had Jurkat cell RNA spiked in.

This clonotype was seen only a few times. The rearrangement uses TRBV6-6 and TRBJ1-2; D is perhaps TRBD1 (5 bases). The V gene's germline CDR1 is MNHNY and CDR2 SVGAGI (reference sequence). V shed 3 bases and J shed 0 bases, with 14 bases lying between them. CDR3 length: 16 amino acids. DNA of the CDR3: TGTGCCAGCAGTTATTCAGGGACGCCCCCTAACTATGGCTACACCTTC. Translation: CASSYSGTPPNYGYTF.

The chain uses TRBV7-6 and TRBJ2-5, with 8 bases lining up with TRBD1. CDR1 and CDR2 from the germline V gene are SGHVS and FNYEAQ. The CDR3 has 14 residues. V was pared by 4 bases and J by 5 bases, with 6 bases of the junction left unmatched. The CDR3 sequence: CASSSTGGYETQYF. The CDR3 DNA reads TGTGCCAGCAGCTCCACAGGGGGATACGAGACCCAGTACTTC. Full variable domain (missing parts from reference TRBV7-6 and TRBJ2-5): GAGVSQSPRYKVTKRGQDVALRCDPISGHVSLYWYRQALGQGPEFLTYFNYEAQQDKSGLPNDRFSAERPEGSISTLTIQRTEQRDSAMYRCASSSTGGYETQYFGPGTRLLVL.

The table lists this clonotype with many counts. The V and J genes are TRBV14 and TRBJ2-1; D gene uncertain. V shed 0 bases and J shed 0 bases, with 6 bases lying between them. Germline V gives CDR1 SGHDN, CDR2 FVKESK. The CDR3 consists of 15 residues. CDR3 in amino acids: CASSQDLSSYNEQFF. The CDR3, as DNA: TGTGCCAGCAGCCAAGACTTGAGCTCCTACAATGAGCAGTTCTTC.

This clonotype was observed at least ten times. The chain links TRBV5-1 to TRBJ1-1; 8 bases fit TRBD1. This CDR3 contains 14 residues. The germline CDR1 and CDR2 sequences are SGHRS and YFSETQ. J was trimmed by 7 bases and V by 3 bases; bases with no gene match: 8. For the CDR3, the DNA is TGCGCCAGCAGCTCAGGGGGCGCATTGAATGAAGCTTTCTTT. Translating it yields CASSSGGALNEAFF.

This clonotype was seen a few times. The chain uses TRBV19 and TRBJ1-5, with no clear D. The CDR3 has 14 residues. V lost 6 bases, J lost 4 bases, and 13 bases lay in between. Germline V CDR1 and CDR2: LNHDA, SQIVND (reference sequence). This CDR3 is CASRVDGWNQPQHF. For the CDR3, the DNA is TGTGCCAGTAGGGTTGATGGTTGGAATCAGCCCCAGCATTTT.

This clonotype appeared many times. The genes are TRBV20-1 and TRBJ2-2; maybe TRBD1 (6 bases). The germline V gene encodes CDR1 DFQATT and CDR2 SNEGSKA (reference sequence). Trimming took 6 bases from V and 5 from J, leaving 16 bases between them. This CDR3 is 14 amino acids long. The CDR3: CSAPKQGRTGELFF. The CDR3 DNA reads as TGCAGTGCACCCAAACAGGGTCGGACCGGGGAGCTGTTTTTT.

As for this clonotype: Germline is not matched at one junction end, which may reflect a read error. The chain employs TRBV28 and TRBJ2-7; 7 bases fit TRBD1. There are 15 residues in the CDR3. The germline V gene encodes CDR1 MDHEN and CDR2 SYDVKM. CDR3 nucleotides: TGTGCCAGCAGTCCCTCTAGACAGGGTCTCTACGAGCGGTACTTC. Amino acids: CASSPSRQGLYERYF.

This clonotype was detected only a few times. The chain joins TRBV30 to TRBJ2-2, with TRBD1 identical over 8 bases. This CDR3 has 15 residues. V shed 3 bases and J 3 bases; nucleotides not matched to a gene: 6. Germline-derived CDR1 and CDR2 are GTSNPN and SVGIG (reference sequence). CDR3 DNA sequence: TGTGCCTGGAGGCAGGGGGCGATTTACACCGGGGAGCTGTTTTTT. Its protein is CAWRQGAIYTGELFF.

This clonotype was counted many times. The chain joins TRBV4-3 to TRBJ2-7; a possible D gene is TRBD1 (6 bases). The CDR3 contains 15 residues. Germline CDR1 and CDR2: LGHNA and YSLEER. Trimming shortened V by 2 bases and J by 2 bases, and 13 bases separated the two germline ends. DNA for the CDR3: TGCGCCAGCAGCCAATTCACGGACAGTACCTACGAGCAGTACTTC. Its translation is CASSQFTDSTYEQYF.

The chain recombines TRBV20-1 with TRBJ2-1, with D perhaps matching TRBD2 (5 bases). V dropped 0 bases and J dropped 0 bases, with 15 bases sitting between them. Looked up from germline, CDR1 is DFQATT and CDR2 is SNEGSKA (reference sequence). The CDR3 length is 17 residues. For the CDR3, the DNA is TGCAGTGCTAGAGACATAAGCGGTGGGAGCTCCTACAATGAGCAGTTCTTC. This gives the protein CSARDISGGSSYNEQFF.

There are a few counts of this clonotype. The chain recombines TRBV12-3 or TRBV12-4 with TRBJ2-2, with D unclear. The CDR3 loop spans 13 amino acids. V lost 6 bases to trimming and J lost 2 bases, with 7 bases between them. This CDR3 is CASREINTGELFF. The CDR3 DNA reads TGTGCCAGCAGGGAGATTAACACCGGGGAGCTGTTTTTT.

Turning to this clonotype: A much larger clone is a single base away; this may be a read error. The chain joins TRBV29-1 to TRBJ2-2, with 8 bases matching TRBD1. Germline V CDR1 and CDR2: SQVTM, ANQGSEA. Trimming at V came to 0 bases and at J to 6 bases, leaving 6 bases not matched to a gene. This CDR3 spans 15 amino acids. CDR3: CSVEDAGGGSGELFF. CDR3 coding DNA: TGCAGCGTTGAAGATGCAGGGGGCGGCTCCGGGGAGCTGTTTTTT.

The chain couples TRBV11-2 to TRBJ1-1; no firm D call. V lost 4 bases to trimming and J lost 0 bases, with 12 bases between them. The CDR3 is made up of 15 amino acids. Germline V CDR1 and CDR2: SGHAT, FQNNGV. The CDR3 region has the DNA TGTGCCAGCAGCTACTACCCCCAAGTGAACACTGAAGCTTTCTTT. It is translated as CASSYYPQVNTEAFF.

The chain combines TRBV10-2 with TRBJ2-1; the match to TRBD2 covers 7 bases. This CDR3 spans 14 amino acids. Trimming at V came to 3 bases and at J to 8 bases, leaving 7 bases not matched to a gene. Germline-derived CDR1 and CDR2 are WSHSY and SAAADI. The CDR3 DNA sequence: TGCGCCAGCAGTGAAGACACCCTAGCGGATGAGCAGTTCTTC. Translation gives CASSEDTLADEQFF.

For this clonotype: This may be a read error: a much more frequent sequence differs by one nucleotide. The chain employs TRBV12-3 or TRBV12-4 and TRBJ2-2, with TRBD1 identical over 10 bases. CDR3 length: 16 amino acids. Germline trimming cut 5 bases from V and 5 bases from J; bases unmatched to any gene: 8. CDR3 nucleotide sequence: TGTGCCAGCAGTCCGACAGGGGGCAATAGTACCGGGGAGCTGTTTTTT. It yields the protein CASSPTGGNSTGELFF.

The chain recombines TRBV10-3 with TRBJ1-1; tentatively, D is TRBD1 (5 bases). This CDR3 contains 14 residues. V was shortened by 4 bases and J by 4 bases, with 13 bases between the two germline ends. Germline loops: CDR1 ENHRY, CDR2 SYGVKD. The CDR3 is CAISVPGGGTEAFF. As DNA, the CDR3 is TGTGCCATCAGTGTCCCGGGGGGGGGCACTGAAGCTTTCTTT.

The sample holds a few counts of this clonotype. This rearrangement joins TRBV4-3 to TRBJ2-5; 9 bases fit TRBD2. V gave up 3 bases and J gave up 5 bases; unmatched junction bases: 7. Germline V CDR1 and CDR2: LGHNA, YSLEER. This CDR3 region has 15 residues. CDR3 nucleotides: TGCGCCAGCAGCCACGGTAGCGGGAGTGGGGAGACCCAGTACTTC. Encoded protein: CASSHGSGSGETQYF.

V gene TRBV27 combines with J gene TRBJ2-3; perhaps TRBD1 as D (6 bases). Germline V lookup: CDR1 MNHEY, CDR2 SMNVEV (reference sequence). V gave up 4 bases and J gave up 5 bases, with 19 bases separating them. The CDR3 has 16 residues. As DNA, the CDR3 is TGTGCCAGCAGTTCTCCCGGGGCAGGGGAAGGAGATACGCAGTATTTT. It encodes CASSSPGAGEGDTQYF.

As to this clonotype: A much bigger clone sits one base away, suggesting this may be a read error. The chain uses TRBV9 and TRBJ2-3, with unresolved D. The CDR3 runs to 16 residues. CDR1 SGDLS and CDR2 YYNGEE come from the germline V gene. In DNA form, the CDR3 reads TGTACCAGCAGCGTAGCTTCGGACGCCAGCACAGATACGCAGTATTTT. Amino acids: CTSSVASDASTDTQYF.

In this sample, this clonotype turned up many times. V and J are TRBV7-9 and TRBJ1-1; D is perhaps TRBD1 (5 bases). Germline V gene lookup returns CDR1 SEHNR and CDR2 FQNEAQ (reference sequence). Between the trimmed V and J ends, which lost 2 bases and 1 base, there was a span of 11 bases. There are 15 residues in the CDR3. In DNA form, the CDR3 reads TGTGCCAGCAGCTTATCGGCCGGGACGAACACTGAAGCTTTCTTT. It encodes CASSLSAGTNTEAFF. The whole variable domain, filled in from reference TRBV7-9 and TRBJ1-1, reads DTGVSQNPRHKITKRGQNVTFRCDPISEHNRLYWYRQTLGQGPEFLTYFQNEAQLEKSRLLSDRFSAERPKGSFSTLEIQRTEQGDSAMYLCASSLSAGTNTEAFFGQGTRLTVV.

This clonotype was seen a few times. V and J are TRBV6-6 and TRBJ1-1; 7 nucleotides match TRBD1. The CDR3 extends over 14 amino acids. V shed 5 bases, J shed 4 bases, and the junction held 7 bases outside the gene matches. Germline CDR1 reads MNHNY; CDR2 reads SVGAGI (reference sequence). The CDR3 here is CASSRQGVSTEAFF. The CDR3 region has the DNA TGTGCCAGCAGTAGACAGGGCGTGAGCACTGAAGCTTTCTTT.